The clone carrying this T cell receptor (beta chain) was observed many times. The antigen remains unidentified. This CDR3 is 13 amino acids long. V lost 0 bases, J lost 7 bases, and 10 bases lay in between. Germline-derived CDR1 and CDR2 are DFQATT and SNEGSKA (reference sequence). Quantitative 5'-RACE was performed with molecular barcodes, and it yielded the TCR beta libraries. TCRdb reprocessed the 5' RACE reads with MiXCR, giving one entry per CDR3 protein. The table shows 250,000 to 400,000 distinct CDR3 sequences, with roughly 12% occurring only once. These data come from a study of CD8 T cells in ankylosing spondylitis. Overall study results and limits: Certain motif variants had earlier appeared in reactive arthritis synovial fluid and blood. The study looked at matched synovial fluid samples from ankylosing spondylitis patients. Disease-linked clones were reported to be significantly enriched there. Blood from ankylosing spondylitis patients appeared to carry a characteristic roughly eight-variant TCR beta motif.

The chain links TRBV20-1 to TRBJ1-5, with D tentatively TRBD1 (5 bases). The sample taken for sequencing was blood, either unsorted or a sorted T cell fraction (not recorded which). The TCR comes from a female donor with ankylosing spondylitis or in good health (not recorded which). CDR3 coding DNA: TGCAGTGCTAGAGACTGGGGGGGACAGCCCCAGCATTTT. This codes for CSARDWGGQPQHF.